One and the same sample provided the 17 T cell receptor beta chains below, sequenced in a study of T cell clusters in autoimmune cytopenias. TRB was amplified from about 250 ng of peripheral blood genomic DNA per sample. TRB was amplified by touch-down multiplex PCR, primer pools A and B combined. TCRdb re-analyzed the multiplex PCR reads; it lists each CDR3 protein once, without DNA. The sample has roughly 4,000 distinct CDR3 sequences. These data also featured in a second study, about T cell repertoires in aging, cancer and after chemotherapy.

The sample consisted of peripheral blood. These receptors came from a human donor with an autoimmune cytopenia or autoimmune hepatitis (not recorded which).

Here the CDR3 reads CASRTAPGGQPQHF. The rearrangement uses TRBV19 and TRBJ1-5. Germline V gives CDR1 LNHDA, CDR2 SQIVND (reference sequence). This CDR3 contains 14 residues. Using reference TRBV19 and TRBJ1-5 for the parts outside the CDR3, the full variable domain is DGGITQSPKYLFRKEGQNVTLSCEQNLNHDAMYWYRQDPGQGLRLIYYSQIVNDFQKGDIAEGYSVSREKKESFPLTVTSAQKNPTAFYLCASRTAPGGQPQHFGDGTRLSIL.

The chain joins TRBV27 to TRBJ1-1. Germline CDR1 and CDR2: MNHEY and SMNVEV (reference sequence). CDR3 size: 14 residues. The CDR3: CASSPSGGVTEAFF.

The chain couples TRBV11-3 to TRBJ2-1; the TRBD2 assignment by TCRdb is unverifiable without DNA. CDR3 length: 17 residues. CDR1 SGHNT and CDR2 YENEEA come from the germline V gene. The CDR3: CASRGATPGLASNEQFF.

This clonotype is deemed medium-sized by its frequency. The chain combines TRBV11-3 with TRBJ2-1. Germline CDR1 and CDR2: SGHNT and YENEEA. CDR3 size: 15 residues. The CDR3 here is CASSLAGGYYNEQFF.

This rearrangement joins TRBV12-3 or TRBV12-4 to TRBJ2-1; TCRdb designates TRBD1, a call that cannot be tested without DNA. CDR3 length: 12 amino acids. The CDR3: CASSKTGNEQFF.

The chain employs TRBV6-5 and TRBJ2-7. The CDR3 covers 13 residues. Germline lookup yields CDR1 MNHEY and CDR2 SVGAGI. CDR3 in amino acids: CASRSAQTYEQYF.

The rearrangement links TRBV12-3 or TRBV12-4 to TRBJ1-4; TCRdb picks TRBD1, but there is no DNA to check that call. There are 13 residues in the CDR3. CDR3 sequence reads: CASRGQINEKLFF.

The rearrangement uses TRBV18 and TRBJ2-3; TCRdb reports TRBD1, a call that lacks DNA to check it against. The CDR3 extends over 15 amino acids. Germline lookup yields CDR1 KGHSH and CDR2 LQKENI. CDR3 protein: CASSPRQVHTDTQYF. The variable domain in full, completed from reference TRBV18 and TRBJ2-3, reads NAGVMQNPRHLVRRRGQEARLRCSPMKGHSHVYWYRQLPEEGLKFMVYLQKENIIDESGMPKERFSAEFPKEGPSILRIQQVVRGDSAAYFCASSPRQVHTDTQYFGPGTRLTVL.

This clonotype shows up as medium-sized by frequency. The chain has TRBV11-3 and TRBJ2-3; the D gene TCRdb calls, TRBD1, cannot be checked with no DNA. Per germline, CDR1 SGHNT and CDR2 YENEEA. The CDR3 loop spans 16 amino acids. This CDR3 reads CASSSFRGVYTDTQYF.

V and J are TRBV29-1 and TRBJ2-1; TCRdb's D call of TRBD1 is untestable without DNA. This CDR3 has 14 residues. CDR1 is SQVTM and CDR2 is ANQGSEA in the germline V gene. CDR3 residues: CSVDSDRVYNEQFF.

The gene calls are TRBV6-1 and TRBJ1-3. The germline CDR1 and CDR2 sequences are MNHNS and SASEGT. The CDR3 is 12 amino acids. CDR3 in amino acids: CASNTGGNTIYF.

J is TRBJ2-5 and V is TRBV6-5; the D gene TCRdb calls, TRBD2, cannot be checked with no DNA. Germline V gene data show CDR1 as MNHEY and CDR2 as SVGAGI. There are 14 residues in the CDR3. This CDR3 reads CASSPGTSGETQYF.

By frequency, this clonotype is medium-sized (0.01 to 0.1%). The chain uses TRBV11-3 and TRBJ2-3; TCRdb calls TRBD2, which cannot be checked without DNA. Germline V CDR1 and CDR2: SGHNT, YENEEA. The CDR3 runs to 14 residues. The CDR3 loop is CASREGGPRDTQYF.

The chain joins TRBV12-3 or TRBV12-4 to TRBJ2-3; the TRBD2 assignment by TCRdb is unverifiable without DNA. The CDR3 covers 18 residues. The CDR3 is CASSLRGGLAGGPDTQYF.

The J gene is TRBJ2-7, the V gene TRBV19; TCRdb proposes TRBD1, but this gene call is untestable without DNA. Looked up from germline, CDR1 is LNHDA and CDR2 is SQIVND (reference sequence). The CDR3 loop spans 12 amino acids. CDR3 loop: CATSDRAYEQYF.

J is TRBJ2-1 and V is TRBV19; TCRdb reports TRBD2, a call that lacks DNA to check it against. This CDR3 is built from 15 residues. Per the germline V gene, CDR1 is LNHDA and CDR2 is SQIVND (reference sequence). The CDR3 is CASKIVAGPYNEQFF.

V usage is TRBV6-6 and J usage is TRBJ2-1; TCRdb returns TRBD1, unconfirmable since there is no DNA. Germline loops: CDR1 MNHNY, CDR2 SVGAGI (reference sequence). This CDR3 comprises 16 residues. The CDR3 region is CASSYGTGGLSNEQFF.